In its sample, the clone carrying this TCR beta chain was seen once. These data come from a study of T cell changes during pregnancy in multiple sclerosis. The assay was immunoSEQ multiplex PCR, and TCRdb's table has in-frame clones only and misses some. The sample holds 25,000 to 30,000 clones, around 86% seen once. V lost 0 bases and J lost 2, with 4 bases in between. CDR3 length equals 13 residues. The V gene's germline CDR1 is SGHTA and CDR2 FQGTGA. V and J are TRBV7-3 and TRBJ2-5; no definite D call. The TCR was taken from a female donor in good health, enrolled as a control in a pregnancy study. The source material was CD4+ T cells from peripheral blood mononuclear cells, sampled in the first trimester of pregnancy. As DNA, the CDR3 is TGTGCCAGCAGCTTAACCGCGCAAGAGACCCAGTACTTC. This codes for CASSLTAQETQYF.